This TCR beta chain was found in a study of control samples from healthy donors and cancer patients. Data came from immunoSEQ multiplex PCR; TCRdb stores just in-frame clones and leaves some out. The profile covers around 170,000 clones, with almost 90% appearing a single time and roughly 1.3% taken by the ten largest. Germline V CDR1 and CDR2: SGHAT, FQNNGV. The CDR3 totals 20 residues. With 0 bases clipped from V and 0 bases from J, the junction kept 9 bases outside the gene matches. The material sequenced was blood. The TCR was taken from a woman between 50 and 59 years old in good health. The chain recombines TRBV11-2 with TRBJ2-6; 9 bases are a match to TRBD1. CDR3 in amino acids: CASSLERTGVSFSGANVLTF. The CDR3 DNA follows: TGTGCCAGCAGCTTAGAGAGGACAGGGGTGTCCTTCTCTGGGGCCAACGTCCTGACTTTC.